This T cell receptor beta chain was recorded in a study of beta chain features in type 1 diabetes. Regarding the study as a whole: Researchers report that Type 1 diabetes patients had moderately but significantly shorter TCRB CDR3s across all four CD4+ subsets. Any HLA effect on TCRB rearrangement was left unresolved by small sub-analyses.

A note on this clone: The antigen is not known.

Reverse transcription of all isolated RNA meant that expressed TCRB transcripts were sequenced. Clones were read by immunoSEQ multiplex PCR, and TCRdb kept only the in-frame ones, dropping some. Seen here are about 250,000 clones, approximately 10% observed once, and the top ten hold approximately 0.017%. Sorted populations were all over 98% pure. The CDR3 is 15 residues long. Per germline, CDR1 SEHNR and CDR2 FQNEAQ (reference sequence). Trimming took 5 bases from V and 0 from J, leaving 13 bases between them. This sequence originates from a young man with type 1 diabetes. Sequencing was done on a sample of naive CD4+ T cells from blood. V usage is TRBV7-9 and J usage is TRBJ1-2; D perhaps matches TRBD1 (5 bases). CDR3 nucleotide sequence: TGTGCCAGCAGCCCCTGGTCACAGGCTAACTATGGCTACACCTTC. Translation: CASSPWSQANYGYTF.